The T cell receptor (beta chain) under discussion was sequenced for a study of T cell clones after liver transplantation (dated by TCRdb to the late 2010s). In terms of the full investigation: Samples were obtained from ITN030ST, a randomized trial in which withdrawal of immunosuppression was attempted within 2 years of liver transplantation. As an antigen-independent comparator for the donor-reactive sequences, third party-reactive TCRbeta sequences from pre-transplant MLRs were identified as well. Tolerance was defined as complete immunosuppression withdrawal for at least one year with no rise in liver enzymes beyond twice the upper limit of normal. Blood samples were collected pre-transplant, then pre-randomization ahead of withdrawal, and finally post-randomization once withdrawal had either been completed or failed. Donor-reactive T cell clones were identified by TCRbeta sequencing after a pre-transplant mixed lymphocyte reaction and then tracked in post-transplant blood. Of the 8 liver transplant recipients making up the studied cohort, 3 were classified as tolerant and 5 as non-tolerant. The subjects received no induction therapy and were kept on standard immunosuppression until randomization at 12-24 months post-transplant. Of the eight recipients, a few were HCV-positive, while the remaining recipients had been transplanted for non-autoimmune, non-viral indications. Study-wide conclusions, independent of this receptor: A greater decline was seen for donor-reactive sequences than for third party-reactive sequences, suggesting partial antigen-specific deletion unrelated to withdrawal success. Since no allograft tissue specimens were available, donor-reactive T cells may have migrated into the graft instead of being deleted. When repertoire turnover was taken into account, detection of donor-reactive sequences was significantly reduced in 7 of 8 subjects for CD4 and in 8 of 8 subjects for CD8. The conclusions were considered preliminary, being limited by small, heterogeneous patient numbers and non-standardized post-transplant time points. Circulating donor-reactive CD4 TCRbeta sequences fell significantly post-transplant in 5 of 8 subjects, irrespective of tolerance or HCV status. In a couple of subjects, low numbers of available donor cells limited the measurable donor-reactive repertoire.

Inclusive of the bounding cysteine and phenylalanine, the CDR3 is 11 residues long. Of the read, only the CDR3 DNA is kept; its 33 bases are in frame from base 1. From a lookup of the germline V gene (reference sequence), CDR1 and CDR2 are DFQATT and SNEGSKA. V and J lose 3 bases and 13 bases, and a span of 14 bases separates them. Using immunoSEQ, frozen genomic DNA was subjected to high-throughput TCRbeta CDR3 sequencing, a process that included PCR amplification, mapping, bias correction and internal controls. Per the authors' processing: Only productive rearrangements were retained, and each unique TCRbeta sequence was defined by its CDR3 nucleotide sequence together with its V and J gene. Donor-reactive sequences required at least 5-fold expansion in CFSE-low cells versus unstimulated pre-transplant cells and at least 0.01% frequency. Minimum frequency thresholds were set for each subject based on the unstimulated sample with the lowest template count, ensuring at least 90% detection power. Jensen-Shannon divergence between the top 1000 TCRbeta sequences post- versus pre-transplant served as the measure of repertoire turnover. Two-sided Fisher's exact tests were used to test for changes in the detection of donor-reactive sequences. TCRdb carries this immuneACCESS record with in-frame sequences only. Its versions omit some clonotypes, under half of them owing to an unresolved V gene in the studies checked, with the rest unexplained. V, J and clone size are taken as reported in that table, and D and trimming were inferred from the DNA itself. This sample comprises more than 95,000 clones, more than 75% of them detected only once. The leading ten clones occupy about 0.89% of the sample.

The time point label here, explained by the study, means: pre-transplant. Unstimulated PBMCs, after thawing, were stained for CD3, CD4 and CD8 and then FACS-sorted into CD3+CD4+ and CD3+CD8+ populations. Each of the 8 studied subjects was randomized to immunosuppression withdrawal. Genomic DNA was isolated with the Qiagen DNeasy Blood and Tissue Kit. In the case of this clone: The clone's antigen remains unknown. No base-level quality is on record; no much larger clone is a single base apart.

The sequence was obtained from a human donor who received a liver transplant. This sample comprised CD4+ T cells from blood, obtained before liver transplant. The chain is assembled from TRBV20-1 and TRBJ2-3; the D gene is unclear. The CDR3 region reads CSAREQVKEYF. The DNA sequence reads TGCAGTGCTAGGGAGCAGGTGAAGGAGTATTTT.